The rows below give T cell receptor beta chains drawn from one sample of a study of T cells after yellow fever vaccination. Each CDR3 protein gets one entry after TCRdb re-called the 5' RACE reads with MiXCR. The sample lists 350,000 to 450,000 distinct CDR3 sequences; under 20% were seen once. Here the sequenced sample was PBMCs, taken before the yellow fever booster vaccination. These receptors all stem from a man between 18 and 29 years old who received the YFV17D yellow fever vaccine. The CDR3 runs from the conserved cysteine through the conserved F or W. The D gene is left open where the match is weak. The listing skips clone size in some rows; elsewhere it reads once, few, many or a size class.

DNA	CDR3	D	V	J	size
TGTGCCAGCAGTACAGGGGGCACCGACGAGCAGTACTTC	CASSTGGTDEQYF	TRBD1	TRBV12-3/TRBV12-4	TRBJ2-7	few
TGCAGTGCTAGAGTCTACCAAACAGGGTCGGGCGAAAAACTGTTTTTT	CSARVYQTGSGEKLFF	NA	TRBV20-1	TRBJ1-4	NA
TGTGCCAGCAGCTATGCCCAGGGGGACTATGGCTACACCTTC	CASSYAQGDYGYTF	TRBD1	TRBV7-2	TRBJ1-2	NA
TGTGCCAGCAGCTTCGACTCCTCGTACTACAATGAGCAGTTCTTC	CASSFDSSYYNEQFF	NA	TRBV5-4	TRBJ2-1	few
TGCGCCAGCAGCCAAGAGGCGGACACCGGGGAGCTGTTTTTT	CASSQEADTGELFF	NA	TRBV4-3	TRBJ2-2	few
TGTGCCAGCAGTTCCGCCGGGGGGATAGGGGATACGCAGTATTTT	CASSSAGGIGDTQYF	TRBD2	TRBV27	TRBJ2-3	NA
TGTGCCAGCAGCCCCCTCTTTCGGGACACTGAAGCTTTCTTT	CASSPLFRDTEAFF	NA	TRBV7-2	TRBJ1-1	NA
TGCAGTGCCGATGCGCGGGGCTCTAACACTGAAGCTTTCTTT	CSADARGSNTEAFF	NA	TRBV20-1	TRBJ1-1	NA
TGTGCCAGCAGTTCGGGATTGAGTAGCCCAGAGACCCAGTACTTC	CASSSGLSSPETQYF	NA	TRBV12-3/TRBV12-4	TRBJ2-5	few
TGCGCCAGCAGCCGGGACAGGGCAAATTCACCCCTCCACTTT	CASSRDRANSPLHF	TRBD1	TRBV5-1	TRBJ1-6	few
TGCGCCAGCAGCTTCTACCAAGAGACCCAGTACTTC	CASSFYQETQYF	NA	TRBV5-1	TRBJ2-5	NA
TGTGCCAGCTGGCCCCCAGCGGGGTACACCGGGGAGCTGTTTTTT	CASWPPAGYTGELFF	TRBD2	TRBV11-2	TRBJ2-2	NA
TGTGCCATCAGTAGACGGGGACTAGAAGCTTTCTTT	CAISRRGLEAFF	NA	TRBV10-3	TRBJ1-1	NA
TGTGCCAGCAGCCAGGCGGGGGGCTACACCGGGGAGCTGTTTTTT	CASSQAGGYTGELFF	TRBD2	TRBV3-1	TRBJ2-2	NA
TGTGCCAGCAACGACCCAGCAAATGAGCAGTTCTTC	CASNDPANEQFF	NA	TRBV25-1	TRBJ2-1	few
TGTGCCAGCAACCCGGGACTAGCGGGGGGAACAGATACGCAGTATTTT	CASNPGLAGGTDTQYF	TRBD2	TRBV9	TRBJ2-3	NA